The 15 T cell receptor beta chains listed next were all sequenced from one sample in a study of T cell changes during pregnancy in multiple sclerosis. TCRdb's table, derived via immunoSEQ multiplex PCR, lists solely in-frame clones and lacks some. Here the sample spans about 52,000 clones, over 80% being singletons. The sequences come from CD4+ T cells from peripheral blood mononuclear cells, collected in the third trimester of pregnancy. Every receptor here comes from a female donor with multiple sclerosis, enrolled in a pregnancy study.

As DNA, the CDR3 is TGTGCCAGCAGGAATGGACAGGGGAGAGCTAACTATGGCTACACCTTC. Its protein product is CASRNGQGRANYGYTF. The chain links TRBV5-8 to TRBJ1-2, with 9 bases that match TRBD1. The CDR3 is 16 amino acids. The germline gives CDR1 SGHTS, CDR2 YDEGEE. Trimming took 5 bases from V and 0 from J; bases not matched to a gene: 8.

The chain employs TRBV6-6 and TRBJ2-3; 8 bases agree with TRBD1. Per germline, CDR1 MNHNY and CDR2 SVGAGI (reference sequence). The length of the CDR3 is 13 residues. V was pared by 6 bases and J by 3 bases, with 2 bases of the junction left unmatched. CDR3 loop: CASSRQGTDTQYF. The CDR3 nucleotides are TGTGCCAGCAGCCGACAGGGGACAGATACGCAGTATTTT.

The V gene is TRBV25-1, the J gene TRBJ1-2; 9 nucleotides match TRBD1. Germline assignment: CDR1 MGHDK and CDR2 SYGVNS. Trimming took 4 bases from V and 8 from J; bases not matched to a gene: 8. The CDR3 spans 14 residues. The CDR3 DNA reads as TGTGCCAGCAGTGGAACCGGGACAGGGTTCGGCTACACCTTC. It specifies CASSGTGTGFGYTF.

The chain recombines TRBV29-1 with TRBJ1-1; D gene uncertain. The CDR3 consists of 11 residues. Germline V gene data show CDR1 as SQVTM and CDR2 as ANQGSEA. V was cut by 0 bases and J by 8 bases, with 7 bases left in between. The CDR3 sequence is CSVEDREEAFF. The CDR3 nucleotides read TGCAGCGTTGAAGATAGGGAGGAAGCTTTCTTT.

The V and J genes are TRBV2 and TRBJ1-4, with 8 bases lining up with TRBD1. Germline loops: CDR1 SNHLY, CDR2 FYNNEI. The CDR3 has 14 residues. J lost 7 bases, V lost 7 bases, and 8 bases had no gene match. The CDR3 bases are TGTGCCAGCACCCGACAGGGGAGCGGTGAAAAACTGTTTTTT. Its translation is CASTRQGSGEKLFF.

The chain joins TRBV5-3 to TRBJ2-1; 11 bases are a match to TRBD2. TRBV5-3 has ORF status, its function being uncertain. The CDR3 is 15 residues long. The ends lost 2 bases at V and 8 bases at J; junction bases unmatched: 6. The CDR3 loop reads CARSFLAGGKDEQFF. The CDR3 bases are TGTGCCAGAAGCTTCCTAGCGGGGGGTAAGGATGAGCAGTTCTTC.

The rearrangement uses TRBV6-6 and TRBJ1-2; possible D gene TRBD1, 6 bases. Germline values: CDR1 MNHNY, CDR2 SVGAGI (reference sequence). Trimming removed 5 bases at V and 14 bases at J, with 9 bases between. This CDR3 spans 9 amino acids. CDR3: CASSERGTF. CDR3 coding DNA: TGTGCCAGCAGTGAAAGGGGGACCTTC.

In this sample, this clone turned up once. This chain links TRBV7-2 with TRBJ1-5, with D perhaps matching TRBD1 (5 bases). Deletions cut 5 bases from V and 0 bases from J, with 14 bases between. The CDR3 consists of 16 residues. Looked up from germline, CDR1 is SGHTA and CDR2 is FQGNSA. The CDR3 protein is CASSVTQDYSNQPQHF. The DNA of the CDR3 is TGTGCCAGCAGCGTAACACAGGATTATAGCAATCAGCCCCAGCATTTT.

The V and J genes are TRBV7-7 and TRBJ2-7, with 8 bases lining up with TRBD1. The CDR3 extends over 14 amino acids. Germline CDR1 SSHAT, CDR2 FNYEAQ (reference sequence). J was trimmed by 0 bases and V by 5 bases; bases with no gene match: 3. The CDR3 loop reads CASSLGTGSYEQYF. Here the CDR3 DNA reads TGTGCCAGCAGCCTTGGGACAGGCTCCTACGAGCAGTACTTC.

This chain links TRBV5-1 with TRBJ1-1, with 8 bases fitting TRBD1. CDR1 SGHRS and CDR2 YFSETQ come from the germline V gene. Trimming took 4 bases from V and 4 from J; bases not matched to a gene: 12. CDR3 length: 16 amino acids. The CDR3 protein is CASSAGQERLATEAFF. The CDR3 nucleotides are TGCGCCAGCAGCGCGGGACAGGAGAGATTAGCCACTGAAGCTTTCTTT.

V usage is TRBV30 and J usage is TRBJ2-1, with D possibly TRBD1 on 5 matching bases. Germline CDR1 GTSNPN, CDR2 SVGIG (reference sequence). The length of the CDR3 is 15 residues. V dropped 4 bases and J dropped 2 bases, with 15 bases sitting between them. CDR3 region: CAWNFRRGTYNEQFF. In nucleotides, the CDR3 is TGTGCCTGGAACTTTAGAAGGGGAACCTACAATGAGCAGTTCTTC.

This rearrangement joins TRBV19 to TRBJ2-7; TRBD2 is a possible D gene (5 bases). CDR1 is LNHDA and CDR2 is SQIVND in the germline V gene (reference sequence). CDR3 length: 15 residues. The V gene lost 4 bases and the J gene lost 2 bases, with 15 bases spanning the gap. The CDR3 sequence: CASSRATGGPYEQYF. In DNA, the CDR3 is TGTGCCAGTAGTAGGGCGACGGGCGGGCCCTACGAGCAGTACTTC.

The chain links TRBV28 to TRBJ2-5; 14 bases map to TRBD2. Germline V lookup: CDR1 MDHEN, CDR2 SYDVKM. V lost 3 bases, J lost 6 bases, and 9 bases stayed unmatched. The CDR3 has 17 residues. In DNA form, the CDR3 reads TGTGCCAGCAGTTTTTCCCTCGGACTAGCGGGGGGACAGACCCAGTACTTC. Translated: CASSFSLGLAGGQTQYF.

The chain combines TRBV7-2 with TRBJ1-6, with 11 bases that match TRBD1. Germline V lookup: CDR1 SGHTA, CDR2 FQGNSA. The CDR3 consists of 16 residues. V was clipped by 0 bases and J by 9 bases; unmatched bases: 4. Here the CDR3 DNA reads TGTGCCAGCAGCTTAGCCGGGACAGGGGGAAGTTCACCCCTCCACTTT. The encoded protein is CASSLAGTGGSSPLHF.

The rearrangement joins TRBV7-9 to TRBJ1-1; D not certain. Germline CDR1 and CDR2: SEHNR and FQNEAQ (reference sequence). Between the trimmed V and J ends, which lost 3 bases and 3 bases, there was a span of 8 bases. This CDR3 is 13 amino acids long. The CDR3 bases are TGTGCCAGCAGCTTGTACGGGGACACTGAAGCTTTCTTT. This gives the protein CASSLYGDTEAFF.